Detailed here is one T cell receptor (beta chain). It has no known antigen specificity. No base-level quality is on record; no much larger clone is a single base apart. The cohort consisted of 650 to 700 healthy bone marrow donors. All cohort members were sampled while nominally healthy, although unrecorded immune exposures were likely present. The donor tested CMV seronegative, placing the donor among the 350 to 400 seronegative members of the cohort. Every donor gave a peripheral blood sample, and the peripheral blood mononuclear cells from that sample were used for TCR beta sequencing. The Qiagen DNeasy Blood Extraction Kit was used to extract genomic DNA from the blood cell samples. This specimen comes from a study of cytomegalovirus exposure and HLA in healthy donors (dated by TCRdb to the late 2010s). Regarding the study in general: In an earlier analysis of under 750 of the donors, 250 to 350 Gb of sequence data and 90 million to 120 million unique TCR beta sequences from approximately 180 million T cells were reported. To study patterns of TCR occurrence, a later analysis re-analyzed previously published TCR beta repertoires from 700 or so donors and added high-resolution HLA genotyping. Of the 300 to 450 genotyped donors, approximately 83% fell in the genetic ancestry cluster associated with self-reported Caucasian donors. In the later analysis, no new phenotypic data were used to find candidate immune exposures; instead, reliance was placed on TCR beta sequences and their occurrence across donors. An early release covering more than 500 HLA-typed donors comprised about 300 gigabases of sequencing data and approximately 80 million unique TCR sequences. Typing coverage varied by locus: 629-630 donors for A, B, C, DRB1 and DQB1; roughly 520 for DQA1; nearly 610 for DPA1; around 450 for DPB1. All discovery cohort repertoires had been generated using a single sequencing platform. Along with the roughly 670-subject first cohort, a separate validation cohort of over a hundred different subjects was used. Among some 400 genotyped donors of the cohort, an average of roughly 230,000 unique TCR beta nucleotide sequences was sequenced per donor, of which approximately 19% were non-productive. An earlier analysis of fewer than 750 of the donors used high-throughput TCR beta sequencing to judge whether each TCR beta V gene segment behaved as functional or pseudogenic. About five DR-DQ haplotypes were treated as single units for association and clustering because of strong linkage in the cohort. Donor age, sex, ethnicity and CMV serostatus were collected together with the repertoire data. A later genetic analysis took genome-wide SNP genotypes for about three fifths of the 666 donors and used that subset as a discovery cohort. HLA typing included class I and class II loci at four-digit resolution. Using immunosequencing, the study profiled T cell repertoires from fewer than 850 subjects and related those repertoires to cytomegalovirus serostatus. High-throughput TCR immunosequencing, statistical association of individual TCRs with disease status, and machine learning were combined to predict cytomegalovirus infection status. The aim of the study was to test whether cataloging public T cell receptors could identify signatures of past pathogen exposure.

There are 19 amino acids in the CDR3, from cysteine to phenylalanine inclusive. Of all the DNA, just the CDR3 is kept, 57 bases in frame from base 1. CDR1 SGHTA and CDR2 FQGTGA were looked up in the germline V gene. Compared with germline, V lacks 6 bases and J lacks 7 bases; bases without a gene match: 22. The library was produced with the immunoSEQ multiplex PCR assay. A mixture of 60 forward primers for TCR Vbeta segments and 13 reverse primers for TCR Jbeta segments was used in the multiplex PCR. The CDR3 region of rearranged TCR beta genes was amplified from genomic DNA by a multiplex PCR assay. The amplified TCR beta libraries were sequenced on the Illumina HiSeq System as 87-base-pair reads. Per the original workflow: A later analysis counted 65 million to 90 million unique TCR beta chains across the 500 to 850 repertoires, and roughly 10 million of these chains were shared by at least two donors. Raw reads were error-corrected and collapsed into unique sequences with a nearest-neighbor algorithm that merged closely related sequences to remove PCR and sequencing errors. Alignment of CDR3 sequences to IMGT reference sequences was used to assign V, D and J gene segments. For a sequence to be retained, at least a six-nucleotide match to both a V gene segment and a J gene segment was required. Rearrangements were called productive when the CDR3 lacked stop codons and stayed in frame with V and J; all others were non-productive. Following IMGT convention, CDR3 was defined as the stretch from the second conserved V-encoded cysteine to the conserved J-encoded phenylalanine. In an earlier analysis of approximately 590 of the donors, sequences lacking an unambiguous match to a single V gene segment were excluded. An earlier analysis of several hundred of the donors called V segments functional above 56.7% productive rearrangements and segregating when the between-donor standard deviation exceeded 5%. A statistical classification framework was developed to diagnose cytomegalovirus status using the catalog of TCR beta chain sequences. In a later analysis, TCR nucleotide sequences were compared against IMGT/GENE-DB human TR gene sequences so that V and J genes could be assigned. A later analysis assigned CDR3 sequences and most-parsimonious VDJ recombination scenarios with the TCRdist pipeline. In a later analysis, each TCR beta chain was defined by its CDR3 amino acid sequence together with its V-gene family, and reads without a unique V-gene family were excluded. To address suspected cross-contamination and a sequencing artifact, a later analysis removed 592 highly shared, low-generation-probability nucleotide sequences. A later analysis calculated a clonal expansion index for each public chain from normalized within-repertoire ranks of inferred template counts. A later analysis computed generation probabilities with a VDJ recombination model fitted to out-of-frame rearrangements, and checked the results against IGoR. Hypergeometric tests were used in a later analysis to score TCR-TCR, TCR-HLA and TCR-CMV co-occurrence, with a repertoire-size bias correction applied to the TCR pairs. In a later analysis, false discovery rates were estimated by permuting HLA or CMV assignments 20 times. In a later analysis, co-occurring TCRs were grouped using DBSCAN, and TCRdist sequence similarity was added for clustering within HLA-allele-positive subsets. Repertoires with fewer than 30,000 or more than 120,000 public chains were left out of co-occurrence clustering, as were four to six repertoires with anomalous nucleotide sharing. Here the immuneACCESS table is served through TCRdb, limited to in-frame sequences with V and J called. Missing clones are a known gap in these copies; in checked studies unresolved V genes cover under half, and the rest lacks a known reason. D and trimming were read from the DNA, whereas the V and J calls and clone size are those reported in that table. For this sample the table gives about 170,000 clones, of which around 84% were detected only once. The ten most abundant clones make up 1% of the sample.

Results and caveats for the whole study, not just this receptor: In a later genetic analysis, a missense DCLRE1C variant was associated with V-gene and J-gene trimming of TCR beta chains, and the association was replicated in an independent cohort. The only immune exposure information available for the cohort was CMV serostatus. Correlated functional status among segregating V segments might be attributable to linkage disequilibrium, but an unknown experimental factor could not be ruled out. In vitro tests confirmed that a few of the cytomegalovirus-associated TCR beta chains recognize cytomegalovirus antigens. Strong co-occurrence of HLA alleles, especially DR and DQ, made assigning TCR associations to individual alleles difficult. A further reported finding was that TCR beta sequences accurately predicted the HLA-A and HLA-B alleles for most subjects in the first cohort. Most CMV-associated TCR beta chains appeared to be HLA-restricted in a later analysis, and the HLA associations seemed to be driven largely by CMV exposure. Because some donors lacked HLA typing at each locus, the association tests relied only on the typed subset. Several of the top co-occurrence clusters appeared to be linked to parvovirus B19, influenza, CMV and Epstein-Barr virus, according to a later analysis. Most TCR sequences were seen in very few donors, while some public TCRs were found in many individuals. A later analysis found that HLA-associated TCR beta chains were more clonally expanded and had lower generation probabilities than equally common non-associated chains. Because the 87-base-pair reads could not distinguish some IMGT-functional V segments, including TRBV6-2 and TRBV6-3, those segments were excluded. Because counts were too low, approximately 18 rarely observed V segments, including chromosome 9 orphons, were excluded from the earlier analysis of 500 to 700 of the donors. In an earlier analysis of some 540 of the donors, most TCR beta V segments appeared in productive rearrangements about 87% or about 30% of the time, broadly matching IMGT annotations. A later genetic analysis reported fewer N-insertions in productive TCRs among donors in an Asian-associated ancestry cluster than the approximately 670-donor mean. The study gave a list of 150 to 200 TCR beta chains associated with cytomegalovirus. A group of highly shared sequence variants was considered likely to be a technical artifact of the sequencing pipeline. In this cohort, only TCR beta chains were sequenced, and detectable features were limited by the absence of alpha or paired-chain data. Presence/absence analyses assumed roughly uniform sequencing depth across donors, an assumption that may not hold. At a false discovery rate of 0.05, a later analysis linked around 17,000 TCR beta sequences to specific HLA alleles. The classifier was reported to diagnose cytomegalovirus status with high specificity and sensitivity in both the original and validation cohorts. According to the authors, the approach could potentially be generalized to other disease states and immunological phenotypes. According to a later analysis, TCR association rates differed among HLA loci, with DRB1 alleles showing the most associated TCRs and HLA-C alleles showing the fewest.

Sequenced material: PBMCs. The origin of this receptor is a boy aged 2 to 10 in good health and CMV-seronegative. The V gene is TRBV7-3 and the J gene is TRBJ2-2, with 8 bases matching TRBD1. The sequenced DNA: TGTGCCAGCAGTTCTCACCCACCGGGACAGGCTACTAGGAACGGGGAGCTGTTTTTT. This yields the protein CASSSHPPGQATRNGELFF.